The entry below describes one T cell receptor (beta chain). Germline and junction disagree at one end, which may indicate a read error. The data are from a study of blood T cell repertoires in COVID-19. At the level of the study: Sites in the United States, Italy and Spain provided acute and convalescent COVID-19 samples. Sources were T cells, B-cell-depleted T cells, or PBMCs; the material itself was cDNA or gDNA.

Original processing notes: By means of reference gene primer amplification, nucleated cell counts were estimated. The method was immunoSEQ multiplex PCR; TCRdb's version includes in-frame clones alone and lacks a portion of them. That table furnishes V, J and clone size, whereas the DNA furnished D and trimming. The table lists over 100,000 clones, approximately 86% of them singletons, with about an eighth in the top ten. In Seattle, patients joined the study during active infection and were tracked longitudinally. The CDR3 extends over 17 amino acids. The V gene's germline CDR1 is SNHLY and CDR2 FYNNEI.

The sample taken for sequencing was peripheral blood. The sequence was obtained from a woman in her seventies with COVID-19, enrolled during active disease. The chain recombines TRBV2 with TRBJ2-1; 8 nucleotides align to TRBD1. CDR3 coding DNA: TGTGCCAGCGGTGAGACAGGGGAACCTAGCTCCTACAATGAGCAGTTCTTC. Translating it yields CASGETGEPSSYNEQFF.